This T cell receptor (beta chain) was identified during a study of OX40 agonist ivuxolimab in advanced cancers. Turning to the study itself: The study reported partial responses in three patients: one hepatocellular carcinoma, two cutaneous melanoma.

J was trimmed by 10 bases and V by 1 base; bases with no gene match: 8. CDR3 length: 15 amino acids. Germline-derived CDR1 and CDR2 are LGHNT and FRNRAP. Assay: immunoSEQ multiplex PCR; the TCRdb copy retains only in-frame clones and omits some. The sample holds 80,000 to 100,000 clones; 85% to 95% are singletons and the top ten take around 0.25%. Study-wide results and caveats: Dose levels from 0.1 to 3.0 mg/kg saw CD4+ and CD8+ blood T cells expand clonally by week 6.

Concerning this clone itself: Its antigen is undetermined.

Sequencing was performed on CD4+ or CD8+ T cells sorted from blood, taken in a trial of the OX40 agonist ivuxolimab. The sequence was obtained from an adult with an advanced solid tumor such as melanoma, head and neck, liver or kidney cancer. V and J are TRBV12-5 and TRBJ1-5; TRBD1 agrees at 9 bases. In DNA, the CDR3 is TGTGCTAGTGGTTTGGGGGGGGACAGGGAAGGTCCCCAGCATTTT. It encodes CASGLGGDREGPQHF.